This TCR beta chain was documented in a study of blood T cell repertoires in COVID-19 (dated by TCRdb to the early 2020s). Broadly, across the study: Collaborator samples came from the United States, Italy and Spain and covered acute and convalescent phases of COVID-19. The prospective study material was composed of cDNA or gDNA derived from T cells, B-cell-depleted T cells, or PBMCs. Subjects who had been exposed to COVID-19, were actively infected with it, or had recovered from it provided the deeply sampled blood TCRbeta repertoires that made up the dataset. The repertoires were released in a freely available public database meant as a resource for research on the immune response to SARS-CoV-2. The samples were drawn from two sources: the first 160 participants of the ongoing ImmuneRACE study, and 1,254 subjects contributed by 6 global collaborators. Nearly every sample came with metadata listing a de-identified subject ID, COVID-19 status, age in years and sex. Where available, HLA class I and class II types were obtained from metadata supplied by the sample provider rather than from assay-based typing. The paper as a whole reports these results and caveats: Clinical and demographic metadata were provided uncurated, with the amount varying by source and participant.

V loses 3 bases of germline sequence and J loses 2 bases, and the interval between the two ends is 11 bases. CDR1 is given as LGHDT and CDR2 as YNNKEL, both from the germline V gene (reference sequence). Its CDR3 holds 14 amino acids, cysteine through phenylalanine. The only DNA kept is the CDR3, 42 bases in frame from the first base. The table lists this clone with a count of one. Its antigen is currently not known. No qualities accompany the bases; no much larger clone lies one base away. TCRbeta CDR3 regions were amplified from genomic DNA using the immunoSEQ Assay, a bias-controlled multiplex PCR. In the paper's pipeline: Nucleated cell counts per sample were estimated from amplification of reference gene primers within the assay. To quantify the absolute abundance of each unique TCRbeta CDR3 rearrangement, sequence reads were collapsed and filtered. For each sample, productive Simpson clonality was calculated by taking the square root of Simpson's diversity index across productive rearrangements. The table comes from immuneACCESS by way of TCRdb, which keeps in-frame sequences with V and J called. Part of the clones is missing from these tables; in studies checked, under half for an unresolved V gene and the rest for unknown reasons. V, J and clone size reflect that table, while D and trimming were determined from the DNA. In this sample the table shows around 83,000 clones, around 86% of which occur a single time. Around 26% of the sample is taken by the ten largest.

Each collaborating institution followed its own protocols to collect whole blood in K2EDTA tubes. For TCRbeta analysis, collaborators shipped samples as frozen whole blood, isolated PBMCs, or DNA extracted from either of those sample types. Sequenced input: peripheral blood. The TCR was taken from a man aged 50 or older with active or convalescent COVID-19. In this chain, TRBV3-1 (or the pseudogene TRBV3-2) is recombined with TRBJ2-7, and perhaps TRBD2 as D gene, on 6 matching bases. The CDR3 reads CASSHPGRTYEQYF. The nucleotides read TGTGCCAGCAGCCACCCGGGGAGGACCTACGAGCAGTACTTC.